These 16 T cell receptor beta chains came from one sample sequenced in a study of cytomegalovirus exposure and HLA in healthy donors. Researchers ran the PCR with 60 Vbeta and 13 Jbeta primers. Clones were sequenced by immunoSEQ multiplex PCR, and TCRdb holds only the in-frame ones, with some missing. The sample lists 100,000 to 150,000 clones, around 77% occurring once. Sample: PBMCs. The receptors shown here come from a man aged 50-59 years in good health and CMV-seropositive.

CDR3 bases: TGTGCCAGCAGTTACAACAGGGGTATGAACACTGAAGCTTTCTTT. Residues: CASSYNRGMNTEAFF. This rearrangement joins TRBV28 to TRBJ1-1; 7 nucleotides line up with TRBD1. V was pared by 4 bases and J by 0 bases, with 5 bases of the junction left unmatched. Germline V gene lookup returns CDR1 MDHEN and CDR2 SYDVKM. CDR3 length equals 15 residues.

V and J are TRBV7-8 and TRBJ1-5; 8 bases are shared with TRBD1. The V segment lost 5 bases and the J segment 6 bases; nucleotides outside the gene matches: 9. Germline V gene data show CDR1 as SGHVS and CDR2 as FQNEAQ. This CDR3 spans 15 amino acids. CDR3 loop: CASSPTGGTVQPQHF. CDR3 DNA sequence: TGTGCCAGCAGCCCCACAGGGGGTACCGTTCAGCCCCAGCATTTT.

J is TRBJ1-4 and V is TRBV4-1; tentatively, D is TRBD1 (5 bases). The CDR3 contains 16 residues. The germline V gene encodes CDR1 MGHRA and CDR2 YSYEKL. V lost 5 bases, J lost 0 bases, and 13 bases lay in between. CDR3: CASSTGVTATNEKLFF. Written as DNA, the CDR3 is TGCGCCAGCAGCACGGGGGTGACAGCAACTAATGAAAAACTGTTTTTT.

This rearrangement joins TRBV9 to TRBJ1-1; 7 bases agree with TRBD1. Germline loops: CDR1 SGDLS, CDR2 YYNGEE. The CDR3 is made up of 13 amino acids. Trimming removed 4 bases from V and 10 bases from J; junction bases left unmatched: 10. The CDR3 loop is CASSPGTAKLAFF. The CDR3 coding sequence is TGTGCCAGCAGCCCCGGGACAGCCAAGTTAGCTTTCTTT.

The chain is built from TRBV30 and TRBJ1-6; 10 bases fit TRBD1. Per germline, CDR1 GTSNPN and CDR2 SVGIG (reference sequence). The V and J ends lost 4 bases and 9 bases, in that order; junction bases with no gene match: 6. The CDR3 contains 14 residues. This CDR3 reads CAWNPWTGGSPLHF. The DNA of the CDR3 is TGTGCCTGGAATCCTTGGACAGGGGGTTCACCCCTCCACTTT.

The chain employs TRBV6-1 and TRBJ2-5, with TRBD2 identical over 8 bases. Unmatched junction bases numbered 5, after V lost 2 bases and J lost 6 bases. Germline V gene lookup returns CDR1 MNHNS and CDR2 SASEGT. This CDR3 spans 14 amino acids. The chain's CDR3 is CASSEMRGAKTQYF. The CDR3 nucleotides read TGTGCCAGCAGTGAAATGCGGGGGGCGAAGACCCAGTACTTC.

In this sample, this clone turned up once. The chain couples TRBV11-2 to TRBJ2-2; D is ambiguous. Germline CDR1 and CDR2: SGHAT and FQNNGV. The CDR3 has 12 amino acids. Trimming took 5 bases from V and 8 from J, leaving 9 bases between them. This CDR3 reads CASSPSYGELFF. CDR3 sequence (DNA): TGTGCCAGCAGCCCTAGTTATGGGGAGCTGTTTTTT.

The table lists this clone with a few counts. The CDR3 nucleotides read TGTGCCAGCAGCGTAGTGGCTGAGAACACTGAAGCTTTCTTT. Protein sequence: CASSVVAENTEAFF. The J gene is TRBJ1-1, the V gene TRBV9; D remains ambiguous. The length of the CDR3 is 14 residues. Germline-derived CDR1 and CDR2 are SGDLS and YYNGEE. Trimming left V 0 bases short and J 1 base short, with 7 bases between.

V gene TRBV7-9 combines with J gene TRBJ2-7, with TRBD2 identical over 7 bases. Germline-derived CDR1 and CDR2 are SEHNR and FQNEAQ (reference sequence). The ends lost 5 bases at V and 0 bases at J; junction bases unmatched: 7. The CDR3 is made up of 15 amino acids. CDR3: CASSQGAGYSYEQYF. For the CDR3, the DNA is TGTGCCAGCAGCCAGGGAGCGGGGTACTCCTACGAGCAGTACTTC.

The genes are TRBV10-3 and TRBJ1-1, with 9 bases fitting TRBD1. This CDR3 is 14 amino acids long. Germline V CDR1 and CDR2: ENHRY, SYGVKD. With V trimmed by 6 bases and J by 4 bases, 6 bases remained unmatched. Written as DNA, the CDR3 is TGTGCCATCAGCCAAGACAGGGGGGCCACTGAAGCTTTCTTT. Protein sequence: CAISQDRGATEAFF.

V usage is TRBV6-5 and J usage is TRBJ2-1, with D uncertain. Trimming cost V 4 bases and J 5 bases, with 15 bases left between them. This CDR3 contains 15 residues. CDR1 is MNHEY, CDR2 SVGAGI, per germline. CDR3 sequence: CASSFGRWRNNEQFF. The CDR3 DNA is TGTGCCAGCAGTTTCGGTAGATGGCGGAACAATGAGCAGTTCTTC.

This chain joins TRBV7-2 and TRBJ1-3; 7 bases align to TRBD1. The CDR3 contains 15 residues. J gave up 2 bases and V 6 bases, and 7 bases lay outside the gene matches. Germline assignment: CDR1 SGHTA and CDR2 FQGNSA. CDR3 loop: CASSLTGFPGNTIYF. CDR3 nucleotide sequence: TGTGCCAGCAGTTTGACAGGGTTCCCTGGAAACACCATATATTTT.

The table lists this clone with a few counts. The chain couples TRBV19 to TRBJ1-6; D ambiguous. The CDR3 totals 13 residues. Germline V gene sequence: CDR1 LNHDA, CDR2 SQIVND (reference sequence). Trimming shortened V by 6 bases and J by 0 bases, and 3 bases separated the two germline ends. The CDR3: CASRSSYNSPLHF. The CDR3 nucleotides read TGTGCCAGTAGGAGCTCCTATAATTCACCCCTCCACTTT. The complete variable domain, with remaining parts taken from reference TRBV19 and TRBJ1-6, reads DGGITQSPKYLFRKEGQNVTLSCEQNLNHDAMYWYRQDPGQGLRLIYYSQIVNDFQKGDIAEGYSVSREKKESFPLTVTSAQKNPTAFYLCASRSSYNSPLHFGNGTRLTVT.

This chain joins TRBV5-1 and TRBJ1-3; 7 bases are shared with TRBD1. Looked up from germline, CDR1 is SGHRS and CDR2 is YFSETQ. The V gene end was trimmed by 3 bases and the J gene end by 2 bases; junction bases not matched to a gene: 5. The CDR3 is 15 amino acids. The CDR3 here is CASSSEGQAGNTIYF. DNA of the CDR3: TGCGCCAGCAGCTCCGAAGGACAGGCTGGAAACACCATATATTTT. Together with reference TRBV5-1 and TRBJ1-3, the CDR3 gives the full variable domain: KAGVTQTPRYLIKTRGQQVTLSCSPISGHRSVSWYQQTPGQGLQFLFEYFSETQRNKGNFPGRFSGRQFSNSRSEMNVSTLELGDSALYLCASSSEGQAGNTIYFGEGSWLTVV.

This clone was detected only a few times. The J gene is TRBJ1-6, the V gene TRBV7-9; 7 bases line up with TRBD1. Germline assignment: CDR1 SEHNR and CDR2 FQNEAQ (reference sequence). Trimming cost V 2 bases and J 5 bases; bases outside gene matches: 3. This CDR3 is built from 15 residues. This CDR3 is CASSLFDRDNSPLHF. For the CDR3, the DNA is TGTGCCAGCAGCTTATTTGACAGGGATAATTCACCCCTCCACTTT. Based on the CDR3 plus reference TRBV7-9 and TRBJ1-6, the full variable domain is DTGVSQNPRHKITKRGQNVTFRCDPISEHNRLYWYRQTLGQGPEFLTYFQNEAQLEKSRLLSDRFSAERPKGSFSTLEIQRTEQGDSAMYLCASSLFDRDNSPLHFGNGTRLTVT.

This clone was recorded only once. The chain is built from TRBV5-4 and TRBJ2-7; tentatively, D is TRBD1 (5 bases). V gave up 4 bases and J gave up 3 bases, with 17 bases separating them. The length of the CDR3 is 15 residues. From germline, CDR1 is SGHNT and CDR2 YYREEE (reference sequence). The CDR3 nucleotides are TGTGCCAGCAGCCCAGACAGTTCTGTTGGCTACGAGCAGTACTTC. Protein product: CASSPDSSVGYEQYF.